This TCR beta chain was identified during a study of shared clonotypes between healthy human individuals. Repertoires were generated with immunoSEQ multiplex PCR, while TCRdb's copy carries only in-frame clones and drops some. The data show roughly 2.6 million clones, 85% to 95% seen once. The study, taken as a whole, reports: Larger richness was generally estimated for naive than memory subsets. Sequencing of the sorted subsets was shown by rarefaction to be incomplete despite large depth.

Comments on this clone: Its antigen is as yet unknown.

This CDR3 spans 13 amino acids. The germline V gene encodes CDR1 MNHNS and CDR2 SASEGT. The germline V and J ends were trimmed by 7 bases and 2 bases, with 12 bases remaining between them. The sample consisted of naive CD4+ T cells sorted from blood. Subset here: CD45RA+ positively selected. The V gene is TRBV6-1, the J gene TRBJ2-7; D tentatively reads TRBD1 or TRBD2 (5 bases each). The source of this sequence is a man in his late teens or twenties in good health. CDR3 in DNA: TGTGCCAGCACCTACAGGACTCCCTACGAGCAGTACTTC. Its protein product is CASTYRTPYEQYF.